These T cell receptor beta chains were read from a single sample in a study of T cell changes during pregnancy in multiple sclerosis. Assay: immunoSEQ multiplex PCR; the TCRdb copy retains only in-frame clones and omits some. The sample lists roughly 56,000 clones, approximately 88% seen once, with less than 2% in the top ten. The sample in question was peripheral blood, obtained in the first trimester of pregnancy. The receptors originated from a female donor with multiple sclerosis, enrolled in a pregnancy study. The CDR3 runs from the conserved cysteine through the conserved F or W. The D gene is left open where the match is weak. Size is omitted from some rows. Given values are once, few, many or a class for expanded clones.

TRBJ1-1	TRBV14	NA	NA	CASSQDVTVLGAFF	TGTGCCAGCAGCCAAGATGTTACAGTCTTGGGAGCTTTCTTT
TRBJ2-5	TRBV19	TRBD2	NA	CASKRTSGYQETQYF	TGTGCCAGTAAGCGGACTAGCGGGTACCAAGAGACCCAGTACTTC
TRBJ2-7	TRBV27	TRBD2	NA	CASALAGVNYEQYF	TGTGCCAGCGCCTTAGCGGGAGTGAACTACGAGCAGTACTTC
TRBJ1-1	TRBV11-2	NA	NA	CASSLAGRGGGRTEAFF	TGTGCCAGCAGCTTAGCGGGGAGGGGAGGAGGTCGAACTGAAGCTTTCTTT
TRBJ1-1	TRBV27	NA	NA	CASSYSTGHTEAFF	TGTGCCAGCAGTTACTCGACAGGACATACTGAAGCTTTCTTT
TRBJ2-5	TRBV30	NA	NA	CAWSYGYQETQYF	TGTGCCTGGAGTTACGGGTACCAAGAGACCCAGTACTTC
TRBJ1-2	TRBV6-5	TRBD1	NA	CAGANRGGYGYTF	TGTGCCGGCGCAAACAGGGGAGGCTATGGCTACACCTTC
TRBJ2-1	TRBV30	NA	NA	CAWSVRAGYNEQFF	TGTGCCTGGAGTGTAAGGGCGGGGTACAATGAGCAGTTCTTC
TRBJ2-1	TRBV4-3	TRBD2	NA	CASSQDFGASGVYNEQFF	TGCGCCAGCAGCCAAGATTTTGGGGCTAGCGGGGTATACAATGAGCAGTTCTTC
TRBJ2-1	TRBV29-1	TRBD1	NA	CSVDNRGAYNEQFF	TGCAGCGTTGATAACAGGGGGGCCTACAATGAGCAGTTCTTC
TRBJ1-5	TRBV5-6	NA	NA	CASSLGWGSGQPQHF	TGTGCCAGCAGCTTGGGTTGGGGCTCAGGTCAGCCCCAGCATTTT
TRBJ2-5	TRBV19	NA	NA	CASSIRGQETQYF	TGTGCCAGTAGTATAAGGGGGCAAGAGACCCAGTACTTC
TRBJ2-7	TRBV29-1	TRBD1	NA	CSVVGTGSHEQYF	TGCAGCGTTGTTGGGACAGGGTCCCACGAGCAGTACTTC
TRBJ1-5	TRBV4-2	NA	NA	CASSQEATQPQHF	TGTGCCAGCAGCCAAGAAGCTACTCAGCCCCAGCATTTT
TRBJ1-5	TRBV2	NA	NA	CASRASGDRQPQHF	TGTGCCAGCAGGGCATCAGGGGATCGGCAGCCCCAGCATTTT
TRBJ1-2	TRBV5-4	TRBD1	few	CASSTGQNYGYTF	TGTGCCAGCAGCACGGGACAGAACTATGGCTACACCTTC
TRBJ2-7	TRBV9	NA	NA	CASSATPSGKYYEQYF	TGTGCCAGCAGCGCGACCCCGTCGGGGAAGTACTACGAGCAGTACTTC
TRBJ2-7	TRBV9	TRBD2	NA	CASSVGLAETYEQYF	TGTGCCAGCAGCGTAGGACTAGCGGAGACCTACGAGCAGTACTTC
TRBJ2-7	TRBV27	NA	NA	CASSLGPGREQYF	TGTGCCAGCAGTTTAGGTCCAGGGCGGGAGCAGTACTTC
TRBJ2-1	TRBV19	TRBD2	NA	CASRRAGTSGSGEYNEQFF	TGTGCCAGTAGACGCGCGGGGACTAGCGGGAGTGGGGAATACAATGAGCAGTTCTTC
TRBJ2-3	TRBV30	TRBD2	NA	CAWRGTSGPPSTDTQYF	TGTGCCTGGAGGGGGACTAGCGGGCCTCCTAGCACAGATACGCAGTATTTT
TRBJ2-2	TRBV30	NA	NA	CAWSETESELFF	TGTGCCTGGAGTGAAACTGAGTCGGAGCTGTTTTTT
TRBJ1-2	TRBV10-3	NA	once	CATRRDSNYGYTF	TGTGCCACCCGACGGGATTCAAACTATGGCTACACCTTC
TRBJ2-5	TRBV19	NA	NA	CASRTPPGFEETQYF	TGTGCCAGTAGGACTCCCCCAGGGTTTGAGGAGACCCAGTACTTC
TRBJ1-5	TRBV7-8	NA	NA	CASSLGGGASNQPQHF	TGTGCCAGCAGCTTAGGAGGGGGGGCCAGTAATCAGCCCCAGCATTTT
TRBJ2-5	TRBV29-1	TRBD1	once	CSARTGDETQYF	TGCAGCGCCAGGACAGGGGACGAGACCCAGTACTTC
TRBJ2-1	TRBV7-7	TRBD2	NA	CASSLGGSYNEQFF	TGTGCTAGCAGCTTAGGCGGGAGCTACAATGAGCAGTTCTTC
TRBJ2-1	TRBV5-5	TRBD2	NA	CPKWGGRGNEQFF	TGTCCTAAATGGGGAGGGAGGGGCAATGAGCAGTTCTTC
TRBJ1-2	TRBV28	NA	NA	CASTFLGGGLNGYTF	TGTGCCAGCACCTTTCTTGGGGGGGGCTTAAATGGCTACACCTTC
TRBJ2-7	TRBV19	TRBD2	NA	CASSMPREGRYEQYF	TGTGCCAGTAGTATGCCGCGGGAGGGCCGGTACGAGCAGTACTTC
TRBJ2-7	TRBV25-1	NA	NA	CASSVGHRSYEQYF	TGTGCCAGCAGCGTAGGACACCGCTCCTACGAGCAGTACTTC
TRBJ2-7	TRBV2	TRBD1	NA	CASSGTGLSYEQYF	TGTGCCAGCAGTGGGACAGGCTTATCCTACGAGCAGTACTTC
TRBJ1-5	TRBV19	NA	once	CASSIDRAEPQHF	TGTGCCAGTAGTATAGACAGGGCCGAGCCCCAGCATTTT
TRBJ2-7	TRBV11-2	TRBD2	NA	CASSPQLAGWGEQYF	TGTGCCAGCAGCCCGCAACTAGCGGGATGGGGTGAGCAGTACTTC
TRBJ2-7	TRBV7-2	NA	NA	CASSAFGGRRGSYEQYF	TGTGCCAGCAGCGCCTTCGGGGGGCGGCGGGGCTCCTACGAGCAGTACTTC
TRBJ2-1	TRBV18	TRBD2	NA	CASSPWAGDSNEQFF	TGTGCCAGCTCCCCATGGGCGGGAGACAGCAATGAGCAGTTCTTC
TRBJ2-7	TRBV5-4	TRBD2	NA	CASSLVGSGRVSGEQYF	TGTGCCAGCAGCTTGGTCGGTAGCGGGAGGGTATCGGGGGAGCAGTACTTC
TRBJ2-2	TRBV5-4	TRBD2	NA	CASSLGREVGTGELFF	TGTGCCAGCAGCTTGGGACGGGAGGTGGGAACCGGGGAGCTGTTTTTT
TRBJ2-7	TRBV14	NA	once	CATRSYRDCYEQYF	TGTGCCACCAGGTCCTACAGGGATTGCTACGAGCAGTACTTC
TRBJ1-2	TRBV28	NA	NA	CASTEQDYGYTF	TGTGCCAGCACTGAACAGGACTATGGCTACACCTTC
TRBJ2-1	TRBV5-1	NA	NA	CASSYIPGYTSYNEQFF	TGCGCCAGCAGCTATATCCCGGGATATACCTCCTACAATGAGCAGTTCTTC
TRBJ2-1	TRBV6-1	NA	once	CASSASVGGVSPYNEQFF	TGTGCCAGCAGTGCTAGTGTCGGAGGCGTTAGCCCCTACAATGAGCAGTTCTTC
TRBJ1-1	TRBV19	TRBD1	NA	CASSRDRGGKVYTEAFF	TGTGCCAGTAGTCGGGACAGGGGCGGAAAGGTGTACACTGAAGCTTTCTTT
TRBJ2-1	TRBV2	TRBD2	NA	CASSGTGGPKGEQFF	TGTGCCAGCAGTGGAACGGGAGGGCCGAAAGGTGAGCAGTTCTTC
TRBJ1-1	TRBV18	NA	few	CASSPAGTAEAFF	TGTGCCAGCTCACCGGCCGGGACTGCTGAAGCTTTCTTT